This paragraph covers one T cell receptor (beta chain) sequence. Sequenced by immunoSEQ multiplex PCR; TCRdb stores in-frame clones only, minus some. Found here are 45,000 to 55,000 clones, about nine tenths of them singletons; the top ten hold 7% to 10%. The CDR3 contains 16 residues. CDR1 SEHNR and CDR2 FQNEAQ come from the germline V gene (reference sequence). With V trimmed by 5 bases and J by 7 bases, 12 bases remained unmatched. This record comes from a study of blood T cell repertoires in COVID-19. At the level of the study: Sources were T cells, B-cell-depleted T cells, or PBMCs; the material itself was cDNA or gDNA.

The rearrangement links TRBV7-9 to TRBJ2-1, with TRBD2 matching 9 bases. The clonotype originates from a man aged 45-65 years with active COVID-19. Sequencing input: peripheral blood. The DNA of the CDR3 is TGTGCCAGCAGCCAAGGTTCCCTAGCGGGATGGAATGAGCAGTTCTTC. Its translation: CASSQGSLAGWNEQFF. The entire variable domain, with the rest obtained from reference TRBV7-9 and TRBJ2-1, is as follows: DTGVSQNPRHKITKRGQNVTFRCDPISEHNRLYWYRQTLGQGPEFLTYFQNEAQLEKSRLLSDRFSAERPKGSFSTLEIQRTEQGDSAMYLCASSQGSLAGWNEQFFGPGTRLTVL.